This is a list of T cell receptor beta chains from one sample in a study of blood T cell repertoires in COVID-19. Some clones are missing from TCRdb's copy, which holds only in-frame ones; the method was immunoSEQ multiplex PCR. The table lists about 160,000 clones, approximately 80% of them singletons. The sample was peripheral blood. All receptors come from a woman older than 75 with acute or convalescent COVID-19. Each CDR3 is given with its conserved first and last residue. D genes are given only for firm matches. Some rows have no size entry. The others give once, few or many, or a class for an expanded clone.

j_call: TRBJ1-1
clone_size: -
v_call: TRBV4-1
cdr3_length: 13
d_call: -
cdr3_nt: TGCGCCAGCAGCCAAGATAGGGGGAGGGGAGCTTTCTTT
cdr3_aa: CASSQDRGRGAFF

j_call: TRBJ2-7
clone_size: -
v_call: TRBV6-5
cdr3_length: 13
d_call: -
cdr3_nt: TGTGCCAGCAGCACAACAGGGTACTACGAGCAGTACTTC
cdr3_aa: CASSTTGYYEQYF

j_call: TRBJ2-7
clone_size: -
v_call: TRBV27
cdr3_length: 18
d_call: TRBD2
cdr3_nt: TGTGCCAGCAGTTTAGGGAAGGGGACTAGCGGGAGGTCCCACGAGCAGTACTTC
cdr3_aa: CASSLGKGTSGRSHEQYF

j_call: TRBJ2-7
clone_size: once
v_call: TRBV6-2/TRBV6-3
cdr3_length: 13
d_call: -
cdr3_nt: TGTGCCAGCAGTTATTTGGAGGCCTACGAGCAGTACTTC
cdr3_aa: CASSYLEAYEQYF

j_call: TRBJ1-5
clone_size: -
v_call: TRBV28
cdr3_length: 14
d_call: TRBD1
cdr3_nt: TGTGCCAGCAGCCCTCGACAGGGTTCTCAGCCCCAGCATTTT
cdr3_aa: CASSPRQGSQPQHF

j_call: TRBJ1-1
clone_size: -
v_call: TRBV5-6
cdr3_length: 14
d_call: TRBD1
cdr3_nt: TGTGCCAGCAACCTACAGGGGACAGGGTCAGAAGCTTTCTTT
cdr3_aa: CASNLQGTGSEAFF

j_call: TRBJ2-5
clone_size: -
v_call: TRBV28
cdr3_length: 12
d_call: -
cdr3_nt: TGTGCCAGCAGTCTCCTATTTGGGACCCAGTACTTC
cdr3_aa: CASSLLFGTQYF

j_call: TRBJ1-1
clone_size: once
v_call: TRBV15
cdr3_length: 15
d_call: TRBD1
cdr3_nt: TGTGCCACCAGCAGAGGGGACAGCTTAAACACTGAAGCTTTCTTT
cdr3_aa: CATSRGDSLNTEAFF

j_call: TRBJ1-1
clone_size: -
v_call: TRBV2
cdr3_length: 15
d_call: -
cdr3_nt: TGTGCCAGCAGATCACCCCACAGGGTGAACACTGAAGCTTTCTTT
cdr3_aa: CASRSPHRVNTEAFF

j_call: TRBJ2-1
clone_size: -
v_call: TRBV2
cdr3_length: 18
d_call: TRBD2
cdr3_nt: TGTGCCAGCAGTGAAGGCCCCACTAGCGGGAATAGGGACAATGAGCAGTTCTTC
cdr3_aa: CASSEGPTSGNRDNEQFF

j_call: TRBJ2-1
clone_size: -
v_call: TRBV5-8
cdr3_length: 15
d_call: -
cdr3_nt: TGTGCCAGCCGGATCATAACTAGCAGCTACAATGAGCAGTTCTTC
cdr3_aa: CASRIITSSYNEQFF

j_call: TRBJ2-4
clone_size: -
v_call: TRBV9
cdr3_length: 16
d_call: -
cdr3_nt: TGTGCCAGCAGCCCTCTGGACAACTGGGGCAAAAACATTCAGTACTTC
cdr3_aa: CASSPLDNWGKNIQYF

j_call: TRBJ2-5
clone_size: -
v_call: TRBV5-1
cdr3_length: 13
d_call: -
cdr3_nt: TGCGCCAGCAGCTACCCAGGGGAAGAGACCCAGTACTTC
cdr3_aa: CASSYPGEETQYF

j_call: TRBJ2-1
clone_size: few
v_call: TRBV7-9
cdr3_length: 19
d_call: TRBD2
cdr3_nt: TGTGCCAGCAGCTTGGGGACTAGCGGGAGAGGGAGCTCCTACAATGAGCAGTTCTTC
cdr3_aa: CASSLGTSGRGSSYNEQFF

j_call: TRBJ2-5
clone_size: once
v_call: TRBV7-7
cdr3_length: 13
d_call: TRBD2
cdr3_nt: TGTGCCAGCAGCTGGCGGGGGGAAGAGACCCAGTACTTC
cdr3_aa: CASSWRGEETQYF

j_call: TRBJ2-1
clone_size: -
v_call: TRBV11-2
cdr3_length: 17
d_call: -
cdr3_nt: TGTGCCAGCAGCGGGCGTGGGGGCAGGGAGCCCTACAATGAGCAGTTCTTC
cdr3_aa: CASSGRGGREPYNEQFF

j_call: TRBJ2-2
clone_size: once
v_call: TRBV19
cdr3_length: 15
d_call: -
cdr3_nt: TGTGCCAGTAGGCAACTAGCAAGAGCCACCGGGGAGCTGTTTTTT
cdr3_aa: CASRQLARATGELFF

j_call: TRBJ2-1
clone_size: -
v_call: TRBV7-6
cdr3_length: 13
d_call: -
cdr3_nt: TGTGCCAGCAGCTACGGGATTCGGGATGAGCAGTTCTTC
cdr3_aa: CASSYGIRDEQFF

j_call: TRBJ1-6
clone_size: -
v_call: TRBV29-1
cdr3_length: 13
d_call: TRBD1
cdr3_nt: TGCAGCGTTTGGACAGGGGGCGGTTCACCCCTCCACTTT
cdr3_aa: CSVWTGGGSPLHF

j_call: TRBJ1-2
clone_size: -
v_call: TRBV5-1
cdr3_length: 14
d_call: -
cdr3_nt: TGCGCCAGCAGACCTGCCGGGACACCCTATGGCTACACCTTC
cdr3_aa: CASRPAGTPYGYTF

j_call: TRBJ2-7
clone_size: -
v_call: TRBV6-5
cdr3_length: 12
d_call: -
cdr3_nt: TGTGCCAGCGATGGGGGCCCCCTCGAGCAGTACTTC
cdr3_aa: CASDGGPLEQYF

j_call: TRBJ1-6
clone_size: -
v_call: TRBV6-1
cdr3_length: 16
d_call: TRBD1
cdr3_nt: TGTGCCAGCAGTGAGGCCGGGACAGGCCGAAATTCACCCCTCCACTTT
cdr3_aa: CASSEAGTGRNSPLHF

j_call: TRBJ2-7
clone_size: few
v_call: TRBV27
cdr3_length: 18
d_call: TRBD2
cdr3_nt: TGTGCCAGCAGTTTCCGGACTAGCGGGACCTCCGGGGCATACGAGCAGTACTTC
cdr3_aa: CASSFRTSGTSGAYEQYF

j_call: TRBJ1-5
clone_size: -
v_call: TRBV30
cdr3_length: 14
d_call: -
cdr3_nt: TGTGCCTGGAGTGGAGGCGGGGTCGGTCAGCCCCAGCATTTT
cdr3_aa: CAWSGGGVGQPQHF

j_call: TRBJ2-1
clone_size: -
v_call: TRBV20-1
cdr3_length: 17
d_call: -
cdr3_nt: TGCAGTGCTAGTCCACGCCGGGAGAGCCTCTCCTACAATGAGCAGTTCTTC
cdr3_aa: CSASPRRESLSYNEQFF

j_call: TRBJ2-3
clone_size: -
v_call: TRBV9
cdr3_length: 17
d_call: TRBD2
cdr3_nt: TGTGCCAGCAGCCCCGGACTAGTTGGGGGATTCGCAGATACGCAGTATTTT
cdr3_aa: CASSPGLVGGFADTQYF

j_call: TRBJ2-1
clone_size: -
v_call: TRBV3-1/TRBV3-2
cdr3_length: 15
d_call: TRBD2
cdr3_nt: TGTGCCAGCAGCCAAGGCAGCGGGACTTACAATGAGCAGTTCTTC
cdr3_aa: CASSQGSGTYNEQFF

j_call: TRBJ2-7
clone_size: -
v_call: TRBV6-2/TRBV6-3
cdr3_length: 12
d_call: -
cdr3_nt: TGTGCCAGCAGCCCCCAGGCAGACGAGCAGTACTTC
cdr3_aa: CASSPQADEQYF

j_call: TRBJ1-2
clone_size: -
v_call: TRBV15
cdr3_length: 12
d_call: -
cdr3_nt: TGTGCCACCAGCAGAACGGGATTTGGCTACACCTTC
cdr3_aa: CATSRTGFGYTF

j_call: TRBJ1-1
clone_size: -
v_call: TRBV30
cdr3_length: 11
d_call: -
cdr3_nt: TGTGCCTCCGTCCCTAACACTGAAGCTTTCTTT
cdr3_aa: CASVPNTEAFF

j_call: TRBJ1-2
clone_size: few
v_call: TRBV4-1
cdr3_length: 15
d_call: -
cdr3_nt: TGCGCCAGCAGCCCGAGAACGGGGGCTAACTATGGCTACACCTTC
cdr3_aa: CASSPRTGANYGYTF

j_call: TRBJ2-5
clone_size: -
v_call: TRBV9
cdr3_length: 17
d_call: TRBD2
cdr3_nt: TGTGCCAGCAGCGTAGCGGGAGGGCCTCGTATAGGAGAGACCCAGTACTTC
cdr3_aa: CASSVAGGPRIGETQYF

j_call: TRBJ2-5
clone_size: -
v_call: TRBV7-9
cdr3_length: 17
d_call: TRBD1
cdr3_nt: TGTGCCAGCAGCTTAGGGGACAGGGGACCTATACAAGAGACCCAGTACTTC
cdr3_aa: CASSLGDRGPIQETQYF

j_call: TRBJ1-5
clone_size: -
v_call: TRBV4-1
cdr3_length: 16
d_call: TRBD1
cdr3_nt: TGCGCCAGCAGCCACATCGGGCAGGGGACAGGTCAGCCCCAGCATTTT
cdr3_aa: CASSHIGQGTGQPQHF

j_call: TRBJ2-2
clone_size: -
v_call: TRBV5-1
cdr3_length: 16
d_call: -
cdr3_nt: TGCGCCAGCAGCCACGGCGGGAAGGGGAACACCGGGGAGCTGTTTTTT
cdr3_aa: CASSHGGKGNTGELFF

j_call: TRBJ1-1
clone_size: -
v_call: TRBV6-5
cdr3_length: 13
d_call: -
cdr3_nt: TGTGCCAGCAGTTACGTGGGGGGCACTGAAGCTTTCTTT
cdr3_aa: CASSYVGGTEAFF

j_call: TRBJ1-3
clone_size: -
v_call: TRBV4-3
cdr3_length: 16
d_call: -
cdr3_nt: TGCGCCAGCAGCCAAGATGGGGGCTTCTCTGGAAACACCATATATTTT
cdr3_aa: CASSQDGGFSGNTIYF

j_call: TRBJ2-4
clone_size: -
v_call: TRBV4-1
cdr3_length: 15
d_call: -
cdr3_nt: TGCGCCAGCAGCCAATCAGCAGGGCCCGGGAACATTCAGTACTTC
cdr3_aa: CASSQSAGPGNIQYF

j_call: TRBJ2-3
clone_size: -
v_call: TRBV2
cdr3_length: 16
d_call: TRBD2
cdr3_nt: TGTGCCAGCAGTGGAGGTAGCGGGAGAAGCACAGATACGCAGTATTTT
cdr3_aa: CASSGGSGRSTDTQYF

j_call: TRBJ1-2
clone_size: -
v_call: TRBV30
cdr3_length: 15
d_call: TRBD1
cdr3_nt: TGTGCCTGCCCCAGGGGGGCTTCATTTAACTATGGCTACACCTTC
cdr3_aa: CACPRGASFNYGYTF